The rows below give T cell receptor beta chains drawn from one sample of a study of T cells in Graves' hyperthyroidism and ophthalmopathy. TCRdb reprocessed the multiplex PCR reads with MiXCR, giving one entry per CDR3 protein. The sample yields roughly 500,000 distinct CDR3 sequences, under 60% seen once. Material: peripheral blood or thyroid tissue (not recorded which). These receptors were collected from an adult woman with Graves' disease, either hyperthyroidism or ophthalmopathy (not recorded which). Each CDR3 is given with its conserved first and last residue. The D gene is left open where the match is weak. For some rows the clone size is stated as once, few or many, or as a class when expanded; others skip it.

V gene,D gene,J gene,clone size,CDR3 length,CDR3 protein,CDR3 DNA
TRBV14,NA,TRBJ2-7,NA,14,CASSQVQDPYEQYF,TGTGCCAGCAGCCAAGTTCAGGACCCCTACGAGCAGTACTTC
TRBV29-1,NA,TRBJ2-5,many,13,CSVDPTGKETQYF,TGCAGCGTTGATCCTACAGGCAAGGAGACCCAGTACTTC
TRBV9,TRBD2,TRBJ2-5,few,16,CASSRLAGGQGETQYF,TGTGCCAGCAGCCGACTAGCGGGGGGTCAAGGAGAGACCCAGTACTTC
TRBV10-1,TRBD1,TRBJ2-5,NA,15,CASGDGTGDVGTQYF,TGCGCCAGCGGGGATGGGACAGGGGATGTGGGGACCCAGTACTTC
TRBV4-1,NA,TRBJ1-4,many,15,CASSLAGGFNEKLFF,TGCGCCAGCAGCCTAGCAGGAGGCTTTAATGAAAAACTGTTTTTT
TRBV6-6,NA,TRBJ2-5,NA,16,CASSRPGTEGEETQYF,TGTGCCAGCAGCCGACCGGGGACTGAAGGGGAAGAGACCCAGTACTTC
TRBV7-9,NA,TRBJ2-3,NA,14,CASSGSRGPDTQYF,TGTGCCAGCAGCGGCAGTCGGGGTCCGGATACGCAGTATTTT
TRBV25-1,TRBD1,TRBJ1-2,NA,12,CASRQGEGGYTF,TGTGCCAGCCGACAGGGGGAAGGCGGCTACACCTTC
TRBV12-3/TRBV12-4,TRBD1,TRBJ1-5,NA,13,CASRTGRYQPQHF,TGTGCCAGCAGGACAGGGCGGTATCAGCCCCAGCATTTT
TRBV9,NA,TRBJ1-3,once,17,CASSVGGGPSSGNTIYF,TGTGCCAGCAGCGTAGGGGGGGGCCCGAGCTCTGGAAACACCATATATTTT
TRBV19,NA,TRBJ1-5,NA,14,CASSAGFSNQPQHF,TGTGCCAGTAGTGCGGGGTTCAGCAATCAGCCCCAGCATTTT
TRBV9,TRBD2,TRBJ2-2,NA,15,CASSPGLADTGELFF,TGTGCCAGCAGCCCCGGACTAGCGGACACCGGGGAGCTGTTTTTT
TRBV19,TRBD2,TRBJ2-7,many,14,CATRGGRGPYEQYF,TGTGCCACCAGAGGAGGGAGGGGCCCCTACGAGCAGTACTTC
TRBV7-3,NA,TRBJ1-1,NA,24,CASSFSVHKGTSDSRTFMNTEAFF,TGTGCCAGCAGCTTCAGTGTTCATAAAGGTACCTCCGACAGCCGTACCTTTATGAACACTGAAGCTTTCTTT
TRBV27,NA,TRBJ2-5,many,14,CASSLYQTQETQYF,TGTGCCAGCAGTTTATACCAAACTCAAGAGACCCAGTACTTC
TRBV3-1,TRBD2,TRBJ2-5,many,15,CASSQRFGLGETQYF,TGTGCCAGCAGCCAACGTTTTGGACTAGGAGAGACCCAGTACTTC
TRBV7-9,NA,TRBJ2-5,NA,14,CAISGKIADQPQYF,TGTGCCATCAGTGGGAAAATAGCCGATCAGCCCCAGTACTTC
TRBV2,NA,TRBJ2-5,few,13,CASSALVEETQYF,TGTGCCAGCAGTGCTCTAGTGGAAGAGACCCAGTACTTC
TRBV20-1,NA,TRBJ1-1,NA,14,CSASAFGRDTEAFF,TGCAGTGCTAGCGCTTTTGGGAGGGACACTGAAGCTTTCTTT
TRBV9,TRBD2,TRBJ2-5,NA,13,CARQLAGGETQYF,TGTGCTAGGCAACTAGCGGGGGGGGAGACCCAGTACTTC